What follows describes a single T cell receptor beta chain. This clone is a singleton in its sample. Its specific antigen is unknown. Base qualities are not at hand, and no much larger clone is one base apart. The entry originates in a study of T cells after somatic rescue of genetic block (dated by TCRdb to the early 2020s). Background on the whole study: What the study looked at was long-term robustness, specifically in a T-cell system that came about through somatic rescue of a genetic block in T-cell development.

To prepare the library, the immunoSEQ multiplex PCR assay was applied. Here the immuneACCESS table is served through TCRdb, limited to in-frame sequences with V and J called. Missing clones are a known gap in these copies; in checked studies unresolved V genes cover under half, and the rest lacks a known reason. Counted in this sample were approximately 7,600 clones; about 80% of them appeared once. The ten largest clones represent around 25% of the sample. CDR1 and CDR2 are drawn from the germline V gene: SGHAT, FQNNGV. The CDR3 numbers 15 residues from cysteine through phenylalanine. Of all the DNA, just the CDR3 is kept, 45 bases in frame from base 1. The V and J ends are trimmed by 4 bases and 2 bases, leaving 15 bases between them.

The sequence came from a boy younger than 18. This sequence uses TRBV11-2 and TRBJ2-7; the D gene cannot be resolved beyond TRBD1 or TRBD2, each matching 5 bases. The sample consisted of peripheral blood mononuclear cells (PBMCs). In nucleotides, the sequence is TGTGCCAGCAGCTCAACCGGGACGGCTGCCTACGAGCAGTACTTC. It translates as CASSSTGTAAYEQYF.